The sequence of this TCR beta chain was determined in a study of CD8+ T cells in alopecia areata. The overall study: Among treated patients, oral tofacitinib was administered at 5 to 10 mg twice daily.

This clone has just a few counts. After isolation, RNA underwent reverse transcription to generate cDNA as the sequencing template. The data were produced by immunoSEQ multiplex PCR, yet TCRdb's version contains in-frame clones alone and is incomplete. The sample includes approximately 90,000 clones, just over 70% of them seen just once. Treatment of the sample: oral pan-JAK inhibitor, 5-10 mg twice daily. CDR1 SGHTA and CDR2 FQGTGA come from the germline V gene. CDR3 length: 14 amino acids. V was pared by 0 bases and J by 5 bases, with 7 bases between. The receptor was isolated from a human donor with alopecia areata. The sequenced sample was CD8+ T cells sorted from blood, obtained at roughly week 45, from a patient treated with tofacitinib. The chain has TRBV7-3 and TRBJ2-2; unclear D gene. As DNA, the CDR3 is TGTGCCAGCAGCTTAACGGGTACAACCGGGGAGCTGTTTTTT. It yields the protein CASSLTGTTGELFF.